A selection of T cell receptor beta chains follows, all from one sample in a study of shared clonotypes between healthy human individuals. The assay was immunoSEQ multiplex PCR, and TCRdb's table has in-frame clones only and misses some. The sample gives around 1 million clones, about three quarters of which show up once; nearly 1.5% is in the top ten. The specimen was memory CD4+ T cells sorted from blood. All receptors derive from a man in his late teens or twenties in good health. Both conserved end residues are trimmed from each CDR3.

J,V,length,CDR3
TRBJ2-1,TRBV11-2,10,ASSTGLGEQF
TRBJ2-1,TRBV10-3,10,AISPDSNEQF
TRBJ1-5,TRBV30,12,AWSVSGASQPQH
TRBJ2-2,TRBV6-5,12,ASSYASRGGELF
TRBJ2-5,TRBV7-2,10,ASSYSKETQY
TRBJ2-2,TRBV25-1,14,ASSRGEGRNTGELF
TRBJ1-2,TRBV28,10,ASSLGDYGYT
TRBJ2-7,TRBV18,11,ASSPSGQDEQY
TRBJ2-5,TRBV29-1,11,SVAPGGGETQY
TRBJ1-6,TRBV18,13,ASSPGQGVTSPLH
TRBJ1-4,TRBV5-1,13,ASSFRPGNSEKLF
TRBJ1-1,TRBV19,13,ASSKLGTGGTEAF
TRBJ2-5,TRBV15,14,ATSRGDRGLQETQY
TRBJ1-5,TRBV5-6,13,ASSTTGGGNQPQH
TRBJ2-3,TRBV11-3,12,ASSLGPLVDTQY
TRBJ1-6,TRBV5-1,11,ASSFKDNSPLH
TRBJ1-5,TRBV7-8,12,ASSPDSLNQPQH
TRBJ2-7,TRBV7-2,13,ASSLTSGPSYEQY
TRBJ2-1,TRBV7-9,11,ASTQREWDEQF
TRBJ2-5,TRBV9,14,ASSVANGRGQETQY
TRBJ2-2,TRBV5-1,13,TSSPGVTNTGELF
TRBJ2-2,TRBV7-2,12,ASSLVLDTGELF
TRBJ2-1,TRBV18,13,ASSPAGQGFSEQF
TRBJ2-7,TRBV7-9,11,ASSFGTAVEQY
TRBJ2-5,TRBV5-8,12,ASSRPGGGETQY
TRBJ1-2,TRBV7-6,14,ASSAWAEATGSGYT
TRBJ2-1,TRBV6-1,13,ASRGGGTTLNEQF
TRBJ1-4,TRBV2,11,ASSEKGTEKLF
TRBJ2-1,TRBV7-2,13,ASSARSGQNNEQF
TRBJ2-1,TRBV4-3,15,ASSPRWGVGSYNEQF
TRBJ1-1,TRBV19,12,ASSIHAGDTEAF
TRBJ2-2,TRBV15,13,ATSRDLSGTGELF